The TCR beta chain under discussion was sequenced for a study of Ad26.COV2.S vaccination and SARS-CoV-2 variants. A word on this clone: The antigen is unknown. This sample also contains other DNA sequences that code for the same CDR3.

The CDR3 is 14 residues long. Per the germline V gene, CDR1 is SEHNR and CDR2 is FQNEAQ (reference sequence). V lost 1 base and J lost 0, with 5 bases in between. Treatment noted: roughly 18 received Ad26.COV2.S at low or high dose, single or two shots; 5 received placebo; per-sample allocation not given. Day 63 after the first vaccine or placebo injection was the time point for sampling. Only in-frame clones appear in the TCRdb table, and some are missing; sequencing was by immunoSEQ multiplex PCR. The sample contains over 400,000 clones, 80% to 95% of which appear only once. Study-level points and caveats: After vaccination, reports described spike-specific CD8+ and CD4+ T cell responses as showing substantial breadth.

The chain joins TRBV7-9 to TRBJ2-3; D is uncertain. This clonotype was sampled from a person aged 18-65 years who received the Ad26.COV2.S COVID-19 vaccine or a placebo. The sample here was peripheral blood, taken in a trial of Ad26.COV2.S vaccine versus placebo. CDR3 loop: CASSLGLSTDTQYF. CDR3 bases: TGTGCCAGCAGCTTAGGGCTAAGCACAGATACGCAGTATTTT.